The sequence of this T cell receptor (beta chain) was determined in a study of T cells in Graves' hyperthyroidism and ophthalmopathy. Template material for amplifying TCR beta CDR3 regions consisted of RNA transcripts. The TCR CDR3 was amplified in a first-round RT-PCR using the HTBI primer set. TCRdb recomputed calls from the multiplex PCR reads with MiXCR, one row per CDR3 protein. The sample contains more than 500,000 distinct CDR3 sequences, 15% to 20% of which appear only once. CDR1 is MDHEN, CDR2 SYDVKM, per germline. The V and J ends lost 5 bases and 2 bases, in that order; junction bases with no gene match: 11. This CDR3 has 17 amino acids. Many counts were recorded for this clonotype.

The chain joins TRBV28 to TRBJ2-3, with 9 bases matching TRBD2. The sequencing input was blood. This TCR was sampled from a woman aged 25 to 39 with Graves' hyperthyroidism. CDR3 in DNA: TGTGCCAGCAGTAAAGCCCCTCGACTAGCGGTCACAGATACGCAGTATTTT. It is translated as CASSKAPRLAVTDTQYF.